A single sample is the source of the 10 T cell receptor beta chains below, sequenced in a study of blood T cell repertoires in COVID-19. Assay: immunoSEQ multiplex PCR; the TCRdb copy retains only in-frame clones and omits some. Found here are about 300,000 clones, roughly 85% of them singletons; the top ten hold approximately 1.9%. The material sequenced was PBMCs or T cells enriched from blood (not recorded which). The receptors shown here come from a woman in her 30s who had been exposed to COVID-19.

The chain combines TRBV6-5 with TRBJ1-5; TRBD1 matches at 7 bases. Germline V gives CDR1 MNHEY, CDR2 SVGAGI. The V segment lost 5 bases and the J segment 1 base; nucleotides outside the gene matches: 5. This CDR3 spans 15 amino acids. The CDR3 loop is CASSPTGVSNQPQHF. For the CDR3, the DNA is TGTGCCAGCAGTCCTACAGGGGTGAGCAATCAGCCCCAGCATTTT.

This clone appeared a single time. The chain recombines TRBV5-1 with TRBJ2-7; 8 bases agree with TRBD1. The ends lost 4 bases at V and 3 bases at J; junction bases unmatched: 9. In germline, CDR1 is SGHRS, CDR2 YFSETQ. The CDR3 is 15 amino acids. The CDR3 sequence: CASSTRQGRGYEQYF. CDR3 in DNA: TGCGCCAGCAGCACCCGACAGGGGCGAGGCTACGAGCAGTACTTC.

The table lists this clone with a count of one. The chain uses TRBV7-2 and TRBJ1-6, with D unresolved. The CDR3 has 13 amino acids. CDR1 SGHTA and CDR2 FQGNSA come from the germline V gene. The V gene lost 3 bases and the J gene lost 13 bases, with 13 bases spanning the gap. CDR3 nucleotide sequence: TGTGCCAGCAGCTTCGAAGCGGCCAAGCCCCTCCACTTT. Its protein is CASSFEAAKPLHF.

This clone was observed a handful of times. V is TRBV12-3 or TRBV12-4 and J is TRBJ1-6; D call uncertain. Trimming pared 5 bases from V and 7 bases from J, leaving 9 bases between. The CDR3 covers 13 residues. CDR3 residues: CASSPSVNSPLHF. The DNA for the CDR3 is TGTGCCAGCAGTCCCTCGGTCAATTCACCCCTCCACTTT.

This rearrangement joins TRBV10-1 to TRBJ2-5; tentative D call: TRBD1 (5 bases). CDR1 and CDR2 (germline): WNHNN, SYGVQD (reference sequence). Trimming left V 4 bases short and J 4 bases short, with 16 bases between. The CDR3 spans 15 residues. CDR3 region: CASSGGRAAGETQYF. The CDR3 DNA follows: TGCGCCAGCAGTGGTGGCAGGGCTGCCGGAGAGACCCAGTACTTC.

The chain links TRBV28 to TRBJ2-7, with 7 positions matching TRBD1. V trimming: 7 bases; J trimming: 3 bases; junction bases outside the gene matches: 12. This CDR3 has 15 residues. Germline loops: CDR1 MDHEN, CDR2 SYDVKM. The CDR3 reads CASTAGQAPFYEQYF. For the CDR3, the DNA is TGTGCCAGCACCGCCGGACAGGCGCCCTTCTACGAGCAGTACTTC. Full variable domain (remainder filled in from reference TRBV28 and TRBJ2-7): DVKVTQSSRYLVKRTGEKVFLECVQDMDHENMFWYRQDPGLGLRLIYFSYDVKMKEKGDIPEGYSVSREKKERFSLILESASTNQTSMYLCASTAGQAPFYEQYFGPGTRLTVT.

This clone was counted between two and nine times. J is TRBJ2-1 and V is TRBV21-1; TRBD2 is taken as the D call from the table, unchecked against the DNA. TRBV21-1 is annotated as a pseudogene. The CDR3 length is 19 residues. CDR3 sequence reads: CASSTIGTSGSKVHNEQFF. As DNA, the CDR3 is TGTGCCAGCAGCACAATAGGGACTAGCGGGAGCAAAGTCCACAATGAGCAGTTCTTC.

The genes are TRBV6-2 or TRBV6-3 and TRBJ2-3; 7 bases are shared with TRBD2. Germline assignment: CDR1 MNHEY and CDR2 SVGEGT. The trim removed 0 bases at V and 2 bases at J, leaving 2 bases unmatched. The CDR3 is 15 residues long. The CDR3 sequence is CASSYSGGNTDTQYF. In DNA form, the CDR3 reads TGTGCCAGCAGTTACTCGGGGGGGAACACAGATACGCAGTATTTT.

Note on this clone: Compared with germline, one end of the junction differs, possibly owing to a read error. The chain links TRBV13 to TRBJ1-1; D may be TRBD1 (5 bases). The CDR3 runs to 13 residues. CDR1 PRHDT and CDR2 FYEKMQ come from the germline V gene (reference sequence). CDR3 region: CASSTRRQSGGVF. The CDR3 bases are TGTGCCAGCAGCACCCGACGGCAGTCTGGGGGGGTCTTT.

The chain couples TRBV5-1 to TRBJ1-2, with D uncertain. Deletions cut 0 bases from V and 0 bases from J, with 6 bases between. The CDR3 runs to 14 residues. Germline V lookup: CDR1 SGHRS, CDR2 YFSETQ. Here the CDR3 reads CASSLDRANYGYTF. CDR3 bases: TGCGCCAGCAGCTTGGACAGAGCTAACTATGGCTACACCTTC.